This TCR beta chain was observed in a study of T-cell memory formation after mild COVID-19. Overall study results and limits: Later expanders leaned CD4+, whereas clones that contracted between day 15 and 85 were balanced CD4/CD8.

Points on this clonotype: The antigen is undetermined.

Germline CDR1 reads DFQATT; CDR2 reads SNEGSKA (reference sequence). This CDR3 comprises 14 residues. Trimming pared 0 bases from V and 4 bases from J, leaving 7 bases between. Sample barcodes and UMIs were carried by the TCR alpha and TCR beta cDNA libraries that 5'RACE generated with constant-segment primers. MiXCR, run by TCRdb on the 5' RACE reads, gives a single entry per CDR3 protein. In the table there are approximately 190,000 distinct CDR3 sequences, 15% to 20% of which are singletons. This receptor was obtained from an adult woman who had mild COVID-19 (a few samples of this study predate the infection). Cell type and time point are not known. Sequenced: PBMCs or a T cell subset sorted from them (not recorded which). The V gene is TRBV20-1, the J gene TRBJ2-6, with a possible D match to TRBD1 (6 bases). CDR3 region: CSAREGAGANVLTF. As DNA, the CDR3 is TGCAGTGCTAGAGAGGGGGCCGGGGCCAACGTCCTGACTTTC.